The 23 T cell receptor beta chains below come from one sample, sequenced in a study of CD8 T cells in Susac syndrome. The authors reverse transcribed roughly 0.5 to 1 ug RNA with random hexamers. TCRdb reprocessed the immunoSEQ multiplex PCR reads with MiXCR, giving one entry per CDR3 protein. Among under 200,000 distinct CDR3 sequences listed, 95% were seen once. Material: CD8+ T cells from PBMCs. These receptors were obtained from a human donor with multiple sclerosis.

The chain employs TRBV19 and TRBJ1-1; D not certain. Germline CDR1 is LNHDA and CDR2 is SQIVND (reference sequence). The ends were cut back, 4 bases at V and 5 bases at J, with 5 bases in the middle. The CDR3 is made up of 11 amino acids. This CDR3 is CASSTITEAFF. CDR3 DNA: TGTGCCAGTAGTACCATAACTGAAGCTTTCTTT. Together with reference TRBV19 and TRBJ1-1, the CDR3 gives the full variable domain: DGGITQSPKYLFRKEGQNVTLSCEQNLNHDAMYWYRQDPGQGLRLIYYSQIVNDFQKGDIAEGYSVSREKKESFPLTVTSAQKNPTAFYLCASSTITEAFFGQGTRLTVV.

This sequence joins TRBV20-1 and TRBJ2-7; D is unresolved. V was cut by 2 bases and J by 3 bases, with 14 bases left in between. CDR3 length: 14 residues. CDR1 and CDR2 from the germline V gene are DFQATT and SNEGSKA (reference sequence). The CDR3 DNA sequence: TGCAGTGCTAGAATTAGGGCTCTGGGCTACGAGCAGTACTTC. It translates to CSARIRALGYEQYF.

This chain connects TRBV6-5 to TRBJ2-3; 8 bases are a match to TRBD2. The V gene's germline CDR1 is MNHEY and CDR2 SVGAGI. The CDR3 consists of 15 residues. The J segment lost 1 base and the V segment lost 6 bases, leaving 6 bases of the junction unmatched. The CDR3 region is CASRLGRVGTDTQYF. Written as DNA, the CDR3 is TGTGCCAGCAGACTCGGGAGGGTGGGCACAGATACGCAGTATTTT.

This clonotype occurred once. The genes are TRBV4-2 and TRBJ1-1; D gene ambiguous. CDR1 is LGHNA, CDR2 YNFKEQ, per germline. This CDR3 has 14 residues. The ends were cut back, 8 bases at V and 3 bases at J, with 16 bases in the middle. The CDR3 loop is CASRVSGTDTEAFF. CDR3 nucleotides: TGTGCCAGCCGGGTAAGCGGTACGGACACTGAAGCTTTCTTT.

This chain links TRBV12-3 or TRBV12-4 with TRBJ1-2; unclear D gene. The ends were cut back, 4 bases at V and 5 bases at J, with 8 bases in the middle. The CDR3 sequence is 12 residues long. CDR3 sequence: CASSSGWYGYTF. The CDR3 region has the DNA TGTGCCAGCAGTTCCGGATGGTATGGCTACACCTTC.

This chain joins TRBV5-4 and TRBJ2-3; the match to TRBD2 covers 9 bases. J lost 8 bases, V lost 0 bases, and 7 bases had no gene match. The CDR3 covers 15 residues. The germline CDR1 and CDR2 sequences are SGHNT and YYREEE (reference sequence). CDR3 protein: CASSLEIAGVGTQYF. The CDR3 DNA is TGTGCCAGCAGCTTGGAGATAGCGGGGGTCGGTACGCAGTATTTT. The variable domain in full, completed from reference TRBV5-4 and TRBJ2-3, reads ETGVTQSPTHLIKTRGQQVTLRCSSQSGHNTVSWYQQALGQGPQFIFQYYREEENGRGNFPPRFSGLQFPNYSSELNVNALELDDSALYLCASSLEIAGVGTQYFGPGTRLTVL.

The chain employs TRBV27 and TRBJ2-7, with D uncertain. V was cut by 6 bases and J by 0 bases, with 6 bases left in between. The CDR3 is 12 residues long. The V gene's germline CDR1 is MNHEY and CDR2 SMNVEV (reference sequence). The CDR3: CASRTASYEQYF. The DNA for the CDR3 is TGTGCCAGCAGGACCGCCTCCTACGAGCAGTACTTC.

The CDR3 DNA reads TGTGCCAGCAGCTCCGGGGCCGAGGTCGGGGAGCTGTTTTTT. It codes for CASSSGAEVGELFF. V gene TRBV7-9 combines with J gene TRBJ2-2; D is perhaps TRBD1 or TRBD2 (5 bases each). The CDR3 is made up of 14 amino acids. The V and J ends lost 4 bases and 7 bases respectively, with 13 bases between them. Germline-derived CDR1 and CDR2 are SEHNR and FQNEAQ (reference sequence).

The gene calls are TRBV30 and TRBJ1-1; TRBD1 agrees at 8 bases. CDR1 GTSNPN and CDR2 SVGIG come from the germline V gene (reference sequence). CDR3 size: 12 residues. The junction had 0 bases not matched to a gene; V was cut back by 0 bases and J by 6 bases. CDR3: CAWSVQGAEAFF. The CDR3 nucleotides read TGTGCCTGGAGTGTACAGGGGGCTGAAGCTTTCTTT.

The chain employs TRBV15 and TRBJ2-2; D not resolved. Trimming took 3 bases from V and 2 from J, leaving 4 bases between them. The CDR3 contains 13 residues. CDR1 is LNHNV, CDR2 YYDKDF, per germline (reference sequence). The CDR3 DNA sequence: TGTGCCACCAGCAGTAGCAACACCGGGGAGCTGTTTTTT. Amino acid sequence: CATSSSNTGELFF.

V and J are TRBV7-9 and TRBJ2-1; the match to TRBD1 covers 9 bases. The germline V gene encodes CDR1 SEHNR and CDR2 FQNEAQ (reference sequence). The ends lost 5 bases at V and 4 bases at J; junction bases unmatched: 6. This CDR3 has 15 residues. The CDR3 loop reads CASSHTGTGYNEQFF. CDR3 DNA: TGTGCCAGCAGCCACACCGGGACAGGGTACAATGAGCAGTTCTTC.

V and J are TRBV7-3 and TRBJ2-7, with D possibly being TRBD1 or TRBD2 (5 bases each). Germline loops: CDR1 SGHTA, CDR2 FQGTGA. This CDR3 has 15 amino acids. The V end was cut by 3 bases, the J end by 2 bases, with 14 bases between. The CDR3 spells CASSFRDGGAYEQYF. The CDR3 nucleotides read TGTGCCAGCAGCTTCCGGGACGGCGGCGCCTACGAGCAGTACTTC.

This chain joins TRBV9 and TRBJ1-1; D is perhaps TRBD1 (5 bases). Trimming took off 0 bases at V and 2 bases at J, with 20 bases between the two ends. This CDR3 contains 18 residues. The germline V gene has CDR1 SGDLS and CDR2 YYNGEE. The CDR3 spells CASSVVRQTGGPNTEAFF. The CDR3 DNA reads as TGTGCCAGCAGCGTAGTTCGACAGACGGGAGGCCCCAACACTGAAGCTTTCTTT.

The gene calls are TRBV20-1 and TRBJ2-1, with 16 bases fitting TRBD2. The CDR3 is made up of 16 amino acids. Germline V gives CDR1 DFQATT, CDR2 SNEGSKA (reference sequence). The J segment lost 2 bases and the V segment lost 3 bases, leaving 1 base of the junction unmatched. Here the CDR3 reads CSASGTSGRAYNEQFF. DNA for the CDR3: TGCAGTGCTAGTGGGACTAGCGGGAGGGCCTACAATGAGCAGTTCTTC.

The chain carries TRBV20-1 and TRBJ2-3; a weak D match, TRBD2 (5 bases). The CDR3 is made up of 14 amino acids. Trimming left V 1 base short and J 4 bases short, with 12 bases between. Germline lookup yields CDR1 DFQATT and CDR2 SNEGSKA (reference sequence). DNA of the CDR3: TGCAGTGCTAGAGGAGGAGGAGTGGCAGATACGCAGTATTTT. It encodes CSARGGGVADTQYF.

Notes on this clonotype: One end of the junction varies from germline; a read error may be responsible. The chain carries TRBV7-7 and TRBJ2-1; 9 nucleotides match TRBD2. This CDR3 is built from 15 residues. CDR1 and CDR2 from the germline V gene are SSHAT and FNYEAQ (reference sequence). CDR3 amino acids: CASSSGAGGQNEQFF. DNA for the CDR3: TGTGCTAGCAGCTCTGGGGCGGGAGGGCAAAATGAGCAGTTCTTC.

The J gene is TRBJ2-7, the V gene TRBV27; D is possibly TRBD1 (5 bases). This CDR3 is 14 amino acids long. Germline V gives CDR1 MNHEY, CDR2 SMNVEV (reference sequence). Trimming removed 6 bases at V and 2 bases at J, with 14 bases between. The CDR3 coding sequence is TGTGCCAGCAGAGAAACAGGAGTCCCCTACGAGCAGTACTTC. Its translation: CASRETGVPYEQYF.

This clonotype was counted a single time. This rearrangement joins TRBV14 to TRBJ1-2, with no clear D. V gave up 2 bases and J gave up 3 bases, with 16 bases separating them. The CDR3 has 16 amino acids. CDR1 and CDR2 from the germline V gene are SGHDN and FVKESK. The CDR3 DNA reads TGTGCCAGCAGCCAAAAAGACTTCCCTGAGGACTATGGCTACACCTTC. Translated, it gives CASSQKDFPEDYGYTF.

The genes are TRBV9 and TRBJ2-3; 7 bases are shared with TRBD1. There are 15 residues in the CDR3. With 4 bases clipped from V and 0 bases from J, the junction kept 5 bases outside the gene matches. Germline values: CDR1 SGDLS, CDR2 YYNGEE. The CDR3 nucleotides are TGTGCCAGCAGCCCCGGGACAGCTAGCACAGATACGCAGTATTTT. Translating gives CASSPGTASTDTQYF.

CDR3 protein: CSARAYYEQYF. Written as DNA, the CDR3 is TGCAGCGCCAGGGCCTACTACGAGCAGTACTTC. The V and J genes are TRBV29-1 and TRBJ2-7, with TRBD1 as a possible D gene (5 bases). Germline V gene sequence: CDR1 SQVTM, CDR2 ANQGSEA. V was shortened by 7 bases and J by 3 bases, with 10 bases between the two germline ends. The CDR3 contains 11 residues.

The chain combines TRBV28 with TRBJ1-6, with 10 bases aligning to TRBD1. CDR1 and CDR2 (germline): MDHEN, SYDVKM. The CDR3 length is 17 residues. The V segment lost 6 bases and the J segment 6 bases; nucleotides outside the gene matches: 11. This chain's CDR3 is CASRETEDRGSNSPLHF. CDR3 DNA sequence: TGTGCCAGCAGAGAAACCGAGGACAGGGGGAGTAATTCACCCCTCCACTTT.

This clonotype was counted between two and nine times. This chain joins TRBV2 and TRBJ2-1; TRBD2 matches 9 bases. The trim removed 1 base at V and 4 bases at J, leaving 2 bases unmatched. CDR3 length: 15 residues. The germline CDR1 and CDR2 sequences are SNHLY and FYNNEI. The CDR3: CASSEGLAGYNEQFF. In nucleotides, the CDR3 is TGTGCCAGCAGTGAAGGTCTAGCGGGGTACAATGAGCAGTTCTTC.

The V call is TRBV30, the J call TRBJ2-3, with D possibly called TRBD1 or TRBD2 (5 bases each). Looked up from germline, CDR1 is GTSNPN and CDR2 is SVGIG (reference sequence). The CDR3 covers 16 residues. V was clipped by 0 bases and J by 0 bases, with 13 bases between them. CDR3 region: CAWSVLRAGSTDTQYF. CDR3 in DNA: TGTGCCTGGAGTGTACTGCGGGCAGGGAGCACAGATACGCAGTATTTT.